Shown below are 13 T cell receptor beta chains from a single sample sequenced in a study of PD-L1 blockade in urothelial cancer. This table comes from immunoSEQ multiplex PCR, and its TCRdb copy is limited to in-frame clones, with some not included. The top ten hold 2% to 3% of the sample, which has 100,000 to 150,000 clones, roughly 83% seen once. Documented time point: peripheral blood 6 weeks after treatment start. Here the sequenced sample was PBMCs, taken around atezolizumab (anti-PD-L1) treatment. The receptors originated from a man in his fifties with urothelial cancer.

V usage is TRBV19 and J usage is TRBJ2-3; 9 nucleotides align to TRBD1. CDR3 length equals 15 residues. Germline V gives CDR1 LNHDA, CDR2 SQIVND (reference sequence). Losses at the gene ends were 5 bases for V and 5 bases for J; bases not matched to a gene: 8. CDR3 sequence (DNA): TGTGCCAGTAGTCTGGGACAGGGAGTTGGAGATACGCAGTATTTT. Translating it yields CASSLGQGVGDTQYF.

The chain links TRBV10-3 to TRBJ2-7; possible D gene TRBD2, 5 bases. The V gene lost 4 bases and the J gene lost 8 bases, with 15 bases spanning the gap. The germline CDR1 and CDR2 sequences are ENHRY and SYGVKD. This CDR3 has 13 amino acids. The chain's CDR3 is CAISVDYQTQQYF. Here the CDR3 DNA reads TGTGCCATCAGTGTAGACTACCAGACTCAGCAGTACTTC.

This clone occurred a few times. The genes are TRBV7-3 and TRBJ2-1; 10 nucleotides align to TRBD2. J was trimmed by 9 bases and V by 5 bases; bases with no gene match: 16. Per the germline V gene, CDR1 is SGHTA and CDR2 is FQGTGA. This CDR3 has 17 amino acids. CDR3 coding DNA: TGTGCCAGCAGCCGAAAAGGGGTAGCGGGAGGCAGAGGTGAGCAGTTCTTC. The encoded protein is CASSRKGVAGGRGEQFF.

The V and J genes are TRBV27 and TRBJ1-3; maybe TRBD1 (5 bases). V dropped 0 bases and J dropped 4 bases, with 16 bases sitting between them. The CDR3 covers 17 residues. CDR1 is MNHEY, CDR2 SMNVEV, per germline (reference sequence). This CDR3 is CASSLSALQGSGNTIYF. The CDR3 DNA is TGTGCCAGCAGTTTATCGGCCTTGCAGGGTTCCGGAAACACCATATATTTT.

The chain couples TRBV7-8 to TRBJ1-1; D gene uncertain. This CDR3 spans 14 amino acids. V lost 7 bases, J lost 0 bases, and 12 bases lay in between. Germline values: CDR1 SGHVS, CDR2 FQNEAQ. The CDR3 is CASIAWSVNTEAFF. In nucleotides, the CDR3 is TGTGCCAGCATTGCTTGGTCGGTGAACACTGAAGCTTTCTTT. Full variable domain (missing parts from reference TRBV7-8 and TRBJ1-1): GAGVSQSPRYKVAKRGQDVALRCDPISGHVSLFWYQQALGQGPEFLTYFQNEAQLDKSGLPSDRFFAERPEGSVSTLKIQRTQQEDSAVYLCASIAWSVNTEAFFGQGTRLTVV.

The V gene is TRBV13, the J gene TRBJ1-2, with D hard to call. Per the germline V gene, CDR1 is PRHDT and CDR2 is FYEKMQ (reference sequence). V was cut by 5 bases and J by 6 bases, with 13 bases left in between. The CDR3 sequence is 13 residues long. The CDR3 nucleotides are TGTGCCAGCAGCATTCAGGAGGTGGATGGCTACACCTTC. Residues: CASSIQEVDGYTF.

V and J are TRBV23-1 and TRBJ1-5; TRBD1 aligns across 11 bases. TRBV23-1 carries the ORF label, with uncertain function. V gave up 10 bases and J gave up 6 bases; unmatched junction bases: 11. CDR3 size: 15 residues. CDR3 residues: CAIPEDRGLGQPQHF. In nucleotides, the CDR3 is TGCGCCATCCCCGAGGACAGGGGGCTAGGTCAGCCCCAGCATTTT.

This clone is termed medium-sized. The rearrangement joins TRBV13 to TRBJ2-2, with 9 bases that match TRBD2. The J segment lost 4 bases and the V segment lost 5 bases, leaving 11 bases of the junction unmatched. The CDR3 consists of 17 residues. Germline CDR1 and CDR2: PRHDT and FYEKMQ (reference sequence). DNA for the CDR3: TGTGCCAGCAGCCCTGGCGGGGGGGGCCAGGCCACCGGGGAGCTGTTTTTT. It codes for CASSPGGGGQATGELFF. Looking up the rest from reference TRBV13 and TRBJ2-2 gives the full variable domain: AAGVIQSPRHLIKEKRETATLKCYPIPRHDTVYWYQQGPGQDPQFLISFYEKMQSDKGSIPDRFSAQQFSDYHSELNMSSLELGDSALYFCASSPGGGGQATGELFFGEGSRLTVL.

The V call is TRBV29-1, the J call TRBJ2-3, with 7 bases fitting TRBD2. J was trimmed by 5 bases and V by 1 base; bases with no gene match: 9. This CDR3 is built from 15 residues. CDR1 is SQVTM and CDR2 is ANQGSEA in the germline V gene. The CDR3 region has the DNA TGCAGCGTTGAAGGGGCGCGGGAGAGGTTAGATACGCAGTATTTT. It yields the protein CSVEGARERLDTQYF.

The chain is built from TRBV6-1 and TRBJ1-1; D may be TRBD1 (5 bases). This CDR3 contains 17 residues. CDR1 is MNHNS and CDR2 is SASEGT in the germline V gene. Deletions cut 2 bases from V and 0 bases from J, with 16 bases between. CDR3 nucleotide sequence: TGTGCCAGCAGTGAATACTCGGGGGGAACCATGAACACTGAAGCTTTCTTT. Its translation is CASSEYSGGTMNTEAFF.

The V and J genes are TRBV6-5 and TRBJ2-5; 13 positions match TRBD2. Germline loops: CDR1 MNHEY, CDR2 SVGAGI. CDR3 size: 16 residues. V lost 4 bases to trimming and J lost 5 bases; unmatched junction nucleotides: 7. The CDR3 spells CASSFGTSGIGETQYF. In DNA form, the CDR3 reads TGTGCCAGCAGTTTCGGGACTAGCGGGATTGGGGAGACCCAGTACTTC.

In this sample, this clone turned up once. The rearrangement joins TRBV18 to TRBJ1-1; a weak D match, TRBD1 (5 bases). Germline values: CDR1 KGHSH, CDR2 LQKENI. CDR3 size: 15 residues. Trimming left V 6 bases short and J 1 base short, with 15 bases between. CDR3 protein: CASSTSGQENTEAFF. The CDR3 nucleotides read TGTGCCAGCTCTACGTCAGGACAAGAGAACACTGAAGCTTTCTTT. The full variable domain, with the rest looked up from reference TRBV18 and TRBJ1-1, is NAGVMQNPRHLVRRRGQEARLRCSPMKGHSHVYWYRQLPEEGLKFMVYLQKENIIDESGMPKERFSAEFPKEGPSILRIQQVVRGDSAAYFCASSTSGQENTEAFFGQGTRLTVV.

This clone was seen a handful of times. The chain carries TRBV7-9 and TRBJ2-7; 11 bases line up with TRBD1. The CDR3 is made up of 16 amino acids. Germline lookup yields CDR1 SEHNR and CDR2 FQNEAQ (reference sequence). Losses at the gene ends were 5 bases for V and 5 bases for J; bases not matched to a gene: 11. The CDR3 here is CASSHGQGANIHEQYF. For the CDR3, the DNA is TGTGCCAGCAGCCATGGACAGGGGGCGAATATCCACGAGCAGTACTTC.